This record covers a single TCR beta chain. This entry is derived from a study of blood T cell repertoires in COVID-19. In the original workflow: Reference gene primer amplification gave nucleated cell count estimates. Some clones are missing from TCRdb's copy, which holds only in-frame ones; the method was immunoSEQ multiplex PCR. D and trimming come from the DNA, and the V and J calls and clone size come from that table. Here the sample spans about 300,000 clones, 70% to 90% being singletons. The recovered donors of Cohort 3 showed two negative PCRs, clearance, or symptom resolution. Trimming removed 8 bases at V and 3 bases at J, with 7 bases between. The CDR3 runs 12 residues.

Sequencing input: PBMCs or T cells enriched from blood (not recorded which). This TCR was recovered from a young man who had recovered from COVID-19. The rearrangement joins TRBV12-3 or TRBV12-4 to TRBJ2-2; D remains unclear. The CDR3 DNA reads TGTGCCAGCCACCGGGACACCGGGGAGCTGTTTTTT. It translates to CASHRDTGELFF.